The rows below give T cell receptor beta chains drawn from one sample of a study of shared clonotypes between healthy human individuals. Sequencing used immunoSEQ multiplex PCR; TCRdb keeps in-frame clones, though not all of them. Among fewer than 850,000 clones, about 96% were seen once, and the ten largest hold about 0.25%. The sample taken for sequencing was naive CD8+ T cells sorted from blood. Receptors originate from a man aged 25-45 years in good health. Both conserved end residues are part of each CDR3. Each record gives: J gene, clone size, V gene, D gene, CDR3 DNA, CDR3 protein. D genes are given only for firm matches. Rows give clone size only sometimes, using once, few, many, or a class for an expanded clone.

J gene: TRBJ2-5; clone size: NA; V gene: TRBV7-2; D gene: NA; CDR3 DNA: TGTGCCAGCAGCCCCCGGGACTCCCAAGAGACCCAGTACTTC; CDR3 protein: CASSPRDSQETQYF
J gene: TRBJ2-3; clone size: NA; V gene: TRBV6-5; D gene: NA; CDR3 DNA: TGTGCCAGCAGACTACAGGGAGTCGGCACAGATACGCAGTATTTT; CDR3 protein: CASRLQGVGTDTQYF
J gene: TRBJ2-7; clone size: NA; V gene: TRBV4-3; D gene: TRBD1; CDR3 DNA: TGCGCCAGCAGCCCGGGGACAGGGTGGTACGAGCAGTACTTC; CDR3 protein: CASSPGTGWYEQYF
J gene: TRBJ2-7; clone size: once; V gene: TRBV5-6; D gene: NA; CDR3 DNA: TGTGCCAGCAGCGTGTACAGACCGGGACAAATAAGCTACGAGCAGTACTTC; CDR3 protein: CASSVYRPGQISYEQYF
J gene: TRBJ2-7; clone size: NA; V gene: TRBV27; D gene: TRBD1; CDR3 DNA: TGTGCCAGCAGTCCGGGACAGTCCCCCTACGAGCAGTACTTC; CDR3 protein: CASSPGQSPYEQYF
J gene: TRBJ2-7; clone size: NA; V gene: TRBV11-2; D gene: NA; CDR3 DNA: TGTGCCAGCAGCTTAACAGGGTCCAGCTACGAGCAGTACTTC; CDR3 protein: CASSLTGSSYEQYF
J gene: TRBJ2-7; clone size: NA; V gene: TRBV5-6; D gene: TRBD1; CDR3 DNA: TGTGCCAGCAGCTTGTTCGGACAGGGTCACTACGAGCAGTACTTC; CDR3 protein: CASSLFGQGHYEQYF
J gene: TRBJ1-1; clone size: NA; V gene: TRBV19; D gene: NA; CDR3 DNA: TGTGCCAGTAGTACGGGGGGGAGCACTGAAGCTTTCTTT; CDR3 protein: CASSTGGSTEAFF
J gene: TRBJ2-7; clone size: NA; V gene: TRBV27; D gene: TRBD2; CDR3 DNA: TGTGCCAGCAGCATCGGGGGGTCCGGATACGAGCAGTACTTC; CDR3 protein: CASSIGGSGYEQYF
J gene: TRBJ2-3; clone size: NA; V gene: TRBV7-8; D gene: TRBD2; CDR3 DNA: TGTGCCAGCAGCTCCAAGGGGAGGGTGGCAGATACGCAGTATTTT; CDR3 protein: CASSSKGRVADTQYF
J gene: TRBJ1-5; clone size: NA; V gene: TRBV5-5; D gene: NA; CDR3 DNA: TGTGCCAGCAGCTTGGCCGGGGTTAGCAATCAGCCCCAGCATTTT; CDR3 protein: CASSLAGVSNQPQHF
J gene: TRBJ1-3; clone size: NA; V gene: TRBV27; D gene: TRBD1; CDR3 DNA: TGTGCCAGCAGCCCGACAGGGGCTGGAAACACCATATATTTT; CDR3 protein: CASSPTGAGNTIYF
J gene: TRBJ2-2; clone size: NA; V gene: TRBV5-1; D gene: NA; CDR3 DNA: TGCGCCAGCAGTTGGGTTGGCGGGGAGCTGTTTTTT; CDR3 protein: CASSWVGGELFF
J gene: TRBJ2-1; clone size: NA; V gene: TRBV6-5; D gene: NA; CDR3 DNA: TGTGCCAGCAGTTACTCGGTTTTCAATGAGCAGTTCTTC; CDR3 protein: CASSYSVFNEQFF
J gene: TRBJ1-1; clone size: NA; V gene: TRBV12-5; D gene: NA; CDR3 DNA: TGTGCTAGTGGTTTTGAGGGGGGCCCTGAAGCTTTCTTT; CDR3 protein: CASGFEGGPEAFF
J gene: TRBJ1-1; clone size: NA; V gene: TRBV2; D gene: TRBD1; CDR3 DNA: TGTGCCAGCAGTTGGGACAGACTGGGAGTGAACACTGAAGCTTTCTTT; CDR3 protein: CASSWDRLGVNTEAFF
J gene: TRBJ1-3; clone size: NA; V gene: TRBV7-6; D gene: NA; CDR3 DNA: TGTGCCAGCAGCTTAGACCCGGGAATCTCTGGAAACACCATATATTTT; CDR3 protein: CASSLDPGISGNTIYF
J gene: TRBJ1-2; clone size: NA; V gene: TRBV6-5; D gene: TRBD1; CDR3 DNA: TGTGCCAGCAGTCATCCGGGACAGTCAATCTATGGCTACACCTTC; CDR3 protein: CASSHPGQSIYGYTF
J gene: TRBJ2-2; clone size: few; V gene: TRBV13; D gene: NA; CDR3 DNA: TGTGCCAGCAGCTTTGGACAGAACACCGGGGAGCTGTTTTTT; CDR3 protein: CASSFGQNTGELFF
J gene: TRBJ1-5; clone size: NA; V gene: TRBV5-6; D gene: TRBD1; CDR3 DNA: TGTGCCAGCAGCTTCGCCGGGACAGGGGGACAGCCCCAGCATTTT; CDR3 protein: CASSFAGTGGQPQHF
J gene: TRBJ2-5; clone size: NA; V gene: TRBV7-9; D gene: NA; CDR3 DNA: TGTGCCAGCAGCCGGCGTGGGCAAGAGACCCAGTACTTC; CDR3 protein: CASSRRGQETQYF
J gene: TRBJ2-1; clone size: NA; V gene: TRBV27; D gene: NA; CDR3 DNA: TGTGCCAGCAGTTTCGGACACAACAATGAGCAGTTCTTC; CDR3 protein: CASSFGHNNEQFF
J gene: TRBJ1-2; clone size: NA; V gene: TRBV6-5; D gene: NA; CDR3 DNA: TGTGCCAGCAGTTCCTTGGAGGATGGCTACACCTTC; CDR3 protein: CASSSLEDGYTF
J gene: TRBJ1-5; clone size: once; V gene: TRBV4-1; D gene: NA; CDR3 DNA: TGCGCCAGCAGCCATCCTAATTCGGCCGGCGGCAATCAGCCCCAGCATTTT; CDR3 protein: CASSHPNSAGGNQPQHF
J gene: TRBJ2-5; clone size: NA; V gene: TRBV27; D gene: NA; CDR3 DNA: TGTGCCAGCAGTTTACTAGGGCAAGAGACCCAGTACTTC; CDR3 protein: CASSLLGQETQYF
J gene: TRBJ2-7; clone size: NA; V gene: TRBV7-9; D gene: TRBD2; CDR3 DNA: TGTGCCAGCAGCTTAGTAATCGGGGGGAACGAGCAGTACTTC; CDR3 protein: CASSLVIGGNEQYF
J gene: TRBJ1-5; clone size: NA; V gene: TRBV4-1; D gene: NA; CDR3 DNA: TGCGCCAGCAGCCAAGATATGGGAGATCAGCCCCAGCATTTT; CDR3 protein: CASSQDMGDQPQHF
J gene: TRBJ2-7; clone size: NA; V gene: TRBV4-2; D gene: TRBD2; CDR3 DNA: TGTGCCAGCAGCCAGTCACAACTAGCGAACGAGCAGTACTTC; CDR3 protein: CASSQSQLANEQYF
J gene: TRBJ2-7; clone size: NA; V gene: TRBV6-6; D gene: TRBD2; CDR3 DNA: TGTGCCAGCAGTTACTCGGTGGAGCGGGAGAAGGACGAGCAGTACTTC; CDR3 protein: CASSYSVEREKDEQYF
J gene: TRBJ2-7; clone size: few; V gene: TRBV29-1; D gene: TRBD2; CDR3 DNA: TGCAGCGTCGAACTAGCGGGAGACTACGAGCAGTACTTC; CDR3 protein: CSVELAGDYEQYF
J gene: TRBJ1-5; clone size: NA; V gene: TRBV27; D gene: NA; CDR3 DNA: TGTGCCAGCAGTTTATATTGGCCCCCTCCGCGGAATCAGCCCCAGCATTTT; CDR3 protein: CASSLYWPPPRNQPQHF
J gene: TRBJ1-5; clone size: NA; V gene: TRBV11-2; D gene: NA; CDR3 DNA: TGTGCCAGCCTTCCGCGGGTTCGACAGGATCAGCCCCAGCATTTT; CDR3 protein: CASLPRVRQDQPQHF
J gene: TRBJ2-7; clone size: NA; V gene: TRBV5-1; D gene: TRBD1; CDR3 DNA: TGCGCCAGCAGCCCCGGGACAGGGGAGTACGAGCAGTACTTC; CDR3 protein: CASSPGTGEYEQYF
J gene: TRBJ2-7; clone size: NA; V gene: TRBV27; D gene: TRBD1; CDR3 DNA: TGTGCCAGCAGGCTTGACAGGGCCCCCTATTTCGAGCAGTACTTC; CDR3 protein: CASRLDRAPYFEQYF
J gene: TRBJ2-3; clone size: NA; V gene: TRBV19; D gene: TRBD2; CDR3 DNA: TGTGCCAGTAGTGCGACTAGCGGGATGAGGGCAGATACGCAGTATTTT; CDR3 protein: CASSATSGMRADTQYF
J gene: TRBJ2-7; clone size: NA; V gene: TRBV2; D gene: NA; CDR3 DNA: TGTGCCAGCAGTGATTTAAGAGTCCCAACCGAGCAGTACTTC; CDR3 protein: CASSDLRVPTEQYF
J gene: TRBJ2-6; clone size: once; V gene: TRBV5-1; D gene: TRBD1; CDR3 DNA: TGCGCCAGCAGCTGGGGACAGGTACGAAAACCGGCTGGGGCCAACGTCCTGACTTTC; CDR3 protein: CASSWGQVRKPAGANVLTF
J gene: TRBJ2-1; clone size: NA; V gene: TRBV5-4; D gene: TRBD2; CDR3 DNA: TGTGCCAGCAGCTTGGAGGGACTAGCGGGATACAATGAGCAGTTCTTC; CDR3 protein: CASSLEGLAGYNEQFF
J gene: TRBJ1-4; clone size: NA; V gene: TRBV19; D gene: NA; CDR3 DNA: TGTGCCAGTAGAGGAGCCGGGGAAAAACTGTTTTTT; CDR3 protein: CASRGAGEKLFF
J gene: TRBJ2-2; clone size: NA; V gene: TRBV5-1; D gene: NA; CDR3 DNA: TGCGCCAGCAGCCTCGACAGTTATAACACCGGGGAGCTGTTTTTT; CDR3 protein: CASSLDSYNTGELFF
J gene: TRBJ2-3; clone size: NA; V gene: TRBV12-5; D gene: TRBD2; CDR3 DNA: TGTGCTAGTGGTTTGCCCGGGACTAGCCGATATGCCACAGATACGCAGTATTTT; CDR3 protein: CASGLPGTSRYATDTQYF
J gene: TRBJ1-1; clone size: NA; V gene: TRBV9; D gene: NA; CDR3 DNA: TGTGCCAGCAGCGTAGCTGGCGCTTCCACTGAAGCTTTCTTT; CDR3 protein: CASSVAGASTEAFF
J gene: TRBJ2-7; clone size: NA; V gene: TRBV7-9; D gene: NA; CDR3 DNA: TGTGCCAGCAGCTTAGGGGCCGGGAGTGCCTACGAGCAGTACTTC; CDR3 protein: CASSLGAGSAYEQYF
J gene: TRBJ1-5; clone size: NA; V gene: TRBV28; D gene: NA; CDR3 DNA: TGTGCCAGCAGGGACAGCTTCGGTCAGCCCCAGCATTTT; CDR3 protein: CASRDSFGQPQHF
J gene: TRBJ2-6; clone size: NA; V gene: TRBV27; D gene: NA; CDR3 DNA: TGTGCCAGCAGTTTCAGGGGGGCGCTTGGGGCCAACGTCCTGACTTTC; CDR3 protein: CASSFRGALGANVLTF
J gene: TRBJ2-1; clone size: NA; V gene: TRBV27; D gene: NA; CDR3 DNA: TGTGCCAGCAGTTTCGGAGGGGGCAATGAGCAGTTCTTC; CDR3 protein: CASSFGGGNEQFF
J gene: TRBJ1-1; clone size: NA; V gene: TRBV10-2; D gene: NA; CDR3 DNA: TGCGCCAGCAGCACGAGGGGTGAAGCTTTCTTT; CDR3 protein: CASSTRGEAFF
J gene: TRBJ2-7; clone size: NA; V gene: TRBV5-4; D gene: NA; CDR3 DNA: TGTGCCAGCAGCCCGGGCAGGACCTACGAGCAGTACTTC; CDR3 protein: CASSPGRTYEQYF
J gene: TRBJ1-4; clone size: NA; V gene: TRBV7-8; D gene: NA; CDR3 DNA: TGTGCCAGCAGCCCCGGGCTGGGGGCGCCAACTAATGAAAAACTGTTTTTT; CDR3 protein: CASSPGLGAPTNEKLFF